This T cell receptor (beta chain) is drawn from a study of T-cell reconstitution after alpha-beta-depleted transplantation in children. Construction of the TCRbeta library involved unique molecular identifiers. From the PCR reads, TCRdb called clonotypes with MiXCR, one entry per CDR3 protein. This repertoire shows hundreds of thousands of distinct CDR3 sequences, 16% found once; its top ten account for approximately 1%. In its sample, this clonotype was seen a few times. The germline CDR1 and CDR2 sequences are KGHDR and SFDVKD. V shed 5 bases, J shed 5 bases, and the junction held 11 bases outside the gene matches. This CDR3 has 16 residues.

This rearrangement joins TRBV24-1 to TRBJ1-2, with 9 bases identical to TRBD1. This receptor was taken from a human donor who donated a stem cell graft to a child with acute myeloid leukemia. The starting material was PBMCs from the stem cell graft donor, obtained from the stem cell graft. The CDR3 sequence: CATSGPGQGWGYGYTF. CDR3 bases: TGTGCCACCAGTGGTCCGGGACAGGGATGGGGTTATGGCTACACCTTC.